Listed below are T cell receptor beta chains from one sample, sequenced in a study of technical replicates of blood from several donors. Clones were sequenced by immunoSEQ multiplex PCR, and TCRdb holds only the in-frame ones, with some missing. The table lists under 55,000 clones, about 96% of them singletons. Source material: T cells isolated from PBMCs. These receptors all stem from a human donor in good health. Each CDR3 is given with its conserved first and last residue. The D gene is left open where the match is weak. For some rows the clone size is stated as once, few or many, or as a class when expanded; others skip it.

clone size,D gene,J gene,V gene,CDR3 protein,CDR3 DNA
-,TRBD2,TRBJ2-7,TRBV7-2,CASSLVGTSGSSYEQYF,TGTGCCAGCAGCTTAGTGGGGACTAGCGGGAGCTCCTACGAGCAGTACTTC
-,-,TRBJ1-5,TRBV9,CASSGPDSSSNQPQHF,TGTGCCAGCAGCGGACCTGACAGCAGTAGCAATCAGCCCCAGCATTTT
once,-,TRBJ2-7,TRBV10-1,CASSSGLLSYEQYF,TGCGCCAGCAGTTCGGGACTCCTATCCTACGAGCAGTACTTC
-,-,TRBJ1-2,TRBV7-9,CASSQMSQIYGYTF,TGTGCCAGCAGTCAAATGTCACAGATCTATGGCTACACCTTC
few,TRBD1,TRBJ1-2,TRBV5-1,CASSLGAAGGVGGGYTF,TGCGCCAGCAGCTTGGGCGCGGCAGGGGGCGTTGGAGGAGGCTACACCTTC
-,TRBD2,TRBJ2-5,TRBV27,CASSSGLAGLQETQYF,TGTGCCAGCAGTTCTGGACTAGCGGGACTTCAAGAGACCCAGTACTTC
-,TRBD2,TRBJ2-1,TRBV14,CASSRAGLADHNEQFF,TGTGCCAGCAGCAGGGCTGGACTAGCGGACCACAATGAGCAGTTCTTC
few,TRBD1,TRBJ1-1,TRBV6-1,CASSSLTGLNTEAFF,TGTGCCAGCAGTTCATTGACAGGGTTGAACACTGAAGCTTTCTTT
once,-,TRBJ1-2,TRBV7-9,CASSPIPVNYGYTF,TGTGCCAGCAGCCCAATACCGGTTAACTATGGCTACACCTTC
-,-,TRBJ1-5,TRBV7-9,CASSLSSGGDQPQHF,TGTGCCAGCAGCTTATCCTCGGGGGGCGACCAGCCCCAGCATTTT
-,TRBD1,TRBJ2-5,TRBV28,CASRPGQQETQYF,TGTGCCAGCAGACCGGGACAGCAAGAGACCCAGTACTTC
-,TRBD2,TRBJ2-1,TRBV7-3,CASSISGAYNEQFF,TGTGCCAGCAGCATTAGCGGGGCCTACAATGAGCAGTTCTTC
-,-,TRBJ2-7,TRBV27,CASSPRAYEQYF,TGTGCCAGCAGCCCCAGGGCCTACGAGCAGTACTTC
-,-,TRBJ1-5,TRBV2,CASSVQGRYQPQHF,TGTGCCAGCAGTGTTCAGGGGCGGTATCAGCCCCAGCATTTT
-,TRBD1,TRBJ1-5,TRBV6-5,CASSLTGDQPQHF,TGTGCCAGCAGCTTGACAGGGGATCAGCCCCAGCATTTT
-,-,TRBJ2-3,TRBV9,CASSAPSGTDTQYF,TGTGCCAGCAGCGCCCCGAGTGGCACAGATACGCAGTATTTT
-,TRBD1,TRBJ1-2,TRBV19,CASSTRQGSPYGYTF,TGTGCCAGTAGTACCCGACAGGGATCACCCTATGGCTACACCTTC
-,TRBD2,TRBJ2-2,TRBV9,CASSVATSATGELFF,TGTGCCAGCAGCGTAGCCACTAGCGCGACCGGGGAGCTGTTTTTT
-,-,TRBJ2-1,TRBV29-1,CSVVLQVLMNNEQFF,TGCAGCGTTGTCCTTCAGGTCCTGATGAACAATGAGCAGTTCTTC
-,-,TRBJ1-5,TRBV30,CAWSVLNVHQPQHF,TGTGCCTGGAGTGTACTTAATGTCCATCAGCCCCAGCATTTT
-,-,TRBJ2-7,TRBV19,CASSWPGDYEQYF,TGTGCCAGTAGTTGGCCAGGGGACTACGAGCAGTACTTC
-,TRBD1,TRBJ2-7,TRBV7-6,CASSLRDRGQQYF,TGTGCCAGCAGCCTCCGGGACAGGGGACAGCAGTACTTC
-,-,TRBJ2-7,TRBV29-1,CSGRRMEGEEQYF,TGCAGCGGTCGACGGATGGAGGGAGAAGAGCAGTACTTC
-,TRBD2,TRBJ2-1,TRBV2,CASRAGLAGGTEQFF,TGTGCCAGCAGAGCGGGACTAGCGGGAGGGACTGAGCAGTTCTTC
-,-,TRBJ2-3,TRBV11-2,CASSLGAGLTDTQYF,TGTGCCAGCAGCTTAGGGGCAGGGCTGACAGATACGCAGTATTTT
-,TRBD1,TRBJ1-3,TRBV5-1,CASSVDGTGGGNTIYF,TGCGCCAGCAGCGTGGACGGGACAGGGGGTGGAAACACCATATATTTT
-,TRBD2,TRBJ2-1,TRBV5-1,CASRLTSGGSYNEQFF,TGCGCCAGCAGATTGACTAGCGGGGGCTCCTACAATGAGCAGTTCTTC
-,-,TRBJ1-1,TRBV11-3,CASSLGRGNTEAFF,TGTGCCAGCAGCCTGGGGCGGGGAAACACTGAAGCTTTCTTT
-,-,TRBJ2-3,TRBV6-5,CASSLDSFTQYF,TGTGCCAGCAGCCTGGACAGCTTTACGCAGTATTTT
-,-,TRBJ1-4,TRBV4-3,CASSQDRTNEKLFF,TGCGCCAGCAGCCAAGACAGGACTAATGAAAAACTGTTTTTT
-,-,TRBJ1-2,TRBV28,CASSSTSNYGYTF,TGTGCCAGCAGTAGCACTTCTAACTATGGCTACACCTTC
-,-,TRBJ1-5,TRBV28,CASQDSYQPQHF,TGTGCCAGCCAAGACAGCTATCAGCCCCAGCATTTT
-,TRBD1,TRBJ2-6,TRBV5-1,CASTPAPGQVPSGANVLTF,TGCGCCAGCACCCCAGCGCCGGGACAGGTTCCCTCTGGGGCCAACGTCCTGACTTTC
-,TRBD1,TRBJ1-1,TRBV4-2,CASSQARGTGTAFF,TGTGCCAGCAGCCAAGCGCGGGGGACAGGGACGGCTTTCTTT
-,TRBD2,TRBJ2-5,TRBV11-2,CASSLGLAGGPRETQYF,TGTGCCAGCAGCTTAGGACTAGCGGGAGGGCCTAGGGAGACCCAGTACTTC
-,-,TRBJ1-5,TRBV28,CASSTTGIIPQHF,TGTGCCAGCTCTACAACAGGGATTATTCCCCAGCATTTT
-,-,TRBJ2-7,TRBV30,CAWSDTYEQYF,TGTGCCTGGAGTGACACCTACGAGCAGTACTTC
-,TRBD1,TRBJ2-5,TRBV29-1,CSVVETGETQYF,TGCAGCGTCGTTGAGACAGGGGAGACCCAGTACTTC
-,-,TRBJ1-2,TRBV6-1,CASRMDRNYGYTF,TGTGCCAGCAGGATGGACAGAAACTATGGCTACACCTTC
-,-,TRBJ1-1,TRBV11-2,CASRPPGRGTEAFF,TGTGCCAGCAGACCCCCAGGGCGGGGGACTGAAGCTTTCTTT
once,-,TRBJ1-3,TRBV19,CASTIPGKRNTIYF,TGTGCCAGTACTATCCCAGGGAAGAGAAACACCATATATTTT
-,-,TRBJ2-2,TRBV7-6,CASHKGGGLDTGELFF,TGTGCCAGCCACAAAGGCGGCGGACTTGACACCGGGGAGCTGTTTTTT
-,-,TRBJ1-4,TRBV5-1,CASSLAQQGWSEKLFF,TGCGCCAGCAGCTTGGCACAACAGGGATGGAGTGAAAAACTGTTTTTT
-,TRBD1,TRBJ1-1,TRBV6-1,CATTLFRGDTEAFF,TGTGCCACCACTTTATTCAGGGGGGACACTGAAGCTTTCTTT
-,-,TRBJ2-1,TRBV28,CASSLLLERTNEQFF,TGTGCCAGCAGTTTATTGCTGGAGAGGACTAATGAGCAGTTCTTC
-,-,TRBJ1-2,TRBV20-1,CSAPANYGYTF,TGCAGTGCCCCAGCTAACTATGGCTACACCTTC
-,-,TRBJ1-1,TRBV9,CASSPGEGYTEAFF,TGTGCCAGCAGCCCAGGGGAGGGGTATACTGAAGCTTTCTTT